A single sample gave rise to the 11 T cell receptor beta chains below, sequenced in a study of blood T cell repertoires in COVID-19. Libraries were prepared by immunoSEQ multiplex PCR; TCRdb keeps only in-frame clonotypes and omits some of them. The sample lists 100,000 to 150,000 clones; roughly 83% were seen once. Sequenced input: peripheral blood. These receptors all stem from a woman aged 45-59 years with acute or convalescent COVID-19.

This rearrangement joins TRBV30 to TRBJ2-6; 8 bases align to TRBD2. J was trimmed by 0 bases and V by 4 bases; bases with no gene match: 17. CDR1 is GTSNPN, CDR2 SVGIG, per germline (reference sequence). There are 20 residues in the CDR3. The CDR3 DNA follows: TGTGCCTGGACAGCGGGGGTAATGGCGGGGGATTACTCTGGGGCCAACGTCCTGACTTTC. Its protein product is CAWTAGVMAGDYSGANVLTF. Filled out from reference TRBV30 and TRBJ2-6, the complete variable domain reads SQTIHQWPATLVQPVGSPLSLECTVEGTSNPNLYWYRQAAGRGLQLLFYSVGIGQISSEVPQNLSASRPQDRQFILSSKKLLLSDSGFYLCAWTAGVMAGDYSGANVLTFGAGSRLTVL.

The J gene is TRBJ1-4, the V gene TRBV5-1, with a weak D call TRBD1 (5 bases). CDR3 length: 15 amino acids. Trimming took 4 bases from V and 4 from J, leaving 14 bases between them. CDR1 SGHRS and CDR2 YFSETQ come from the germline V gene. The CDR3 DNA is TGCGCCAGCAGCGATGTTAGGGGTGATAATGAAAAACTGTTTTTT. It is translated as CASSDVRGDNEKLFF.

V and J are TRBV2 and TRBJ2-1; possibly TRBD1 for D (6 bases). CDR3 size: 13 residues. CDR1 SNHLY and CDR2 FYNNEI come from the germline V gene. V was trimmed by 7 bases and J by 4 bases, leaving 11 bases between them. DNA for the CDR3: TGTGCCAGCAAGAACAGGGATTACAATGAGCAGTTCTTC. Amino acid sequence: CASKNRDYNEQFF.

The V call is TRBV19, the J call TRBJ2-7; 7 bases are a match to TRBD2. Trimming cost V 7 bases and J 7 bases; bases outside gene matches: 7. The CDR3 is 12 amino acids. Per germline, CDR1 LNHDA and CDR2 SQIVND (reference sequence). The DNA for the CDR3 is TGTGCCAGTAAGAGCGGGGCGGGGGAGCAGTACTTC. Its protein product is CASKSGAGEQYF.

J is TRBJ2-1 and V is TRBV18, with D hard to call. Germline V gene sequence: CDR1 KGHSH, CDR2 LQKENI. The CDR3 loop spans 16 amino acids. Trimming stripped 0 bases from V and 0 bases from J, with 9 bases between. CDR3 protein: CASSPPQANSYNEQFF. CDR3 DNA: TGTGCCAGCTCACCACCCCAAGCCAACTCCTACAATGAGCAGTTCTTC.

This chain uses TRBV28 with TRBJ1-2, with a tentative D call TRBD1 (5 bases). The CDR3 runs to 14 residues. Per germline, CDR1 MDHEN and CDR2 SYDVKM. V dropped 4 bases and J dropped 6 bases, with 15 bases sitting between them. The CDR3, as DNA: TGTGCCAGCAGTTCCCTCGGGCGGGGGGATGGCTACACCTTC. Translated: CASSSLGRGDGYTF.

This clone occurred once. This sequence joins TRBV27 and TRBJ1-3; tentative D call: TRBD1 (6 bases). The CDR3 extends over 16 amino acids. Germline V gene data show CDR1 as MNHEY and CDR2 as SMNVEV (reference sequence). Trimming removed 2 bases at V and 0 bases at J, with 11 bases between. The CDR3 DNA is TGTGCCAGCAGTTTAGGGGGCCTTTCCTCTGGAAACACCATATATTTT. This gives the protein CASSLGGLSSGNTIYF.

The chain recombines TRBV9 with TRBJ2-1, with D tentatively TRBD2 (5 bases). The CDR3 extends over 13 amino acids. Trimming took 0 bases from V and 9 from J, leaving 10 bases between them. Germline V gene sequence: CDR1 SGDLS, CDR2 YYNGEE. The CDR3 DNA follows: TGTGCCAGCAGCGTAGGAGGTCGGGGTGAGCAGTTCTTC. This encodes CASSVGGRGEQFF.

This chain connects TRBV5-1 to TRBJ1-2; 9 bases fit TRBD1. This CDR3 is 15 amino acids long. V dropped 4 bases and J dropped 3; count of bases not matched to a gene: 7. CDR1 is SGHRS, CDR2 YFSETQ, per germline. CDR3 protein: CASSPRTGEYYGYTF. The CDR3 bases are TGCGCCAGCAGCCCCCGGACAGGGGAATACTATGGCTACACCTTC.

The J gene is TRBJ2-1, the V gene TRBV9, with 15 bases aligning to TRBD2. After removal of 4 bases from V and 1 base from J, the junction contained 12 bases not matched to a gene. Germline CDR1 and CDR2: SGDLS and YYNGEE. There are 20 residues in the CDR3. The CDR3: CASSKLYGTSGGTSYNEQFF. The DNA for the CDR3 is TGTGCCAGCAGCAAATTATACGGGACTAGCGGGGGGACATCCTACAATGAGCAGTTCTTC.

The J gene is TRBJ1-2, the V gene TRBV29-1; 11 bases map to TRBD1. The V gene end was trimmed by 3 bases and the J gene end by 7 bases; junction bases not matched to a gene: 7. This CDR3 comprises 14 residues. The germline V gene encodes CDR1 SQVTM and CDR2 ANQGSEA. The CDR3 DNA reads TGCAGCGTTGACTCGGACAGGGGGCAAGGTGGCTACACCTTC. It codes for CSVDSDRGQGGYTF. Combining the CDR3 with reference TRBV29-1 and TRBJ1-2 gives the whole variable domain SAVISQKPSRDICQRGTSLTIQCQVDSQVTMMFWYRQQPGQSLTLIATANQGSEATYESGFVIDKFPISRPNLTFSTLTVSNMSPEDSSIYLCSVDSDRGQGGYTFGSGTRLTVV.